The 11 T cell receptor beta chains listed next were all sequenced from one sample in a study of blood T cell repertoires in COVID-19. The data were produced by immunoSEQ multiplex PCR, yet TCRdb's version contains in-frame clones alone and is incomplete. There are under 200,000 clones in the sample; roughly 81% occur only once, and 5.4% lies in the top ten. Input material: peripheral blood. These receptors were obtained from a woman in her forties or fifties with COVID-19, enrolled during active disease.

A remark on this clone: One junction end disagrees with the germline gene, perhaps due to a read error. The rearrangement links TRBV4-1 to TRBJ2-4; 8 nucleotides agree with TRBD1. The CDR3 is 14 residues long. Per germline, CDR1 MGHRA and CDR2 YSYEKL. The CDR3 coding sequence is TGCGCCAGCAGCCCCTTGATGACAGGGGCCTCCGCTTCATTC. Residues: CASSPLMTGASASF.

The J gene is TRBJ1-1, the V gene TRBV5-1, with D perhaps TRBD1 (6 bases). In germline, CDR1 is SGHRS, CDR2 YFSETQ. The CDR3 extends over 16 amino acids. The V end lost 1 base, the J end lost 1 base, and 14 bases lay between the germline ends. The CDR3 DNA reads TGCGCCAGCAGCTTGCCGGGGGGCGATGGGAACACTGAAGCTTTCTTT. Its translation is CASSLPGGDGNTEAFF.

V usage is TRBV3-1 (or the pseudogene TRBV3-2) and J usage is TRBJ1-1; the D is unclear. Trimming removed 0 bases at V and 1 base at J, with 12 bases between. From germline, CDR1 is LGHDT and CDR2 YNNKEL (reference sequence). The CDR3 extends over 16 amino acids. CDR3 sequence (DNA): TGTGCCAGCAGCCAAGAGTGGGGTCGGGGGAACACTGAAGCTTTCTTT. It yields the protein CASSQEWGRGNTEAFF.

The chain has TRBV29-1 and TRBJ2-1; 10 bases agree with TRBD1. The CDR3 consists of 16 residues. Germline V gives CDR1 SQVTM, CDR2 ANQGSEA. V was clipped by 7 bases and J by 4 bases; unmatched bases: 13. The CDR3 loop is CSEFTRGDRGYNEQFF. CDR3 sequence (DNA): TGCAGCGAATTCACCAGGGGGGACAGGGGATACAATGAGCAGTTCTTC.

The chain employs TRBV5-1 and TRBJ1-6; D ambiguous. The CDR3 extends over 16 amino acids. V dropped 1 base and J dropped 0 bases, with 8 bases sitting between them. The V gene's germline CDR1 is SGHRS and CDR2 YFSETQ. The CDR3 loop reads CASSLKQSSYNSPLHF. In DNA, the CDR3 is TGCGCCAGCAGCTTGAAACAGAGCTCCTATAATTCACCCCTCCACTTT.

The chain carries TRBV28 and TRBJ2-7, with D uncertain. Germline CDR1 is MDHEN and CDR2 is SYDVKM. Deletions cut 4 bases from V and 6 bases from J, with 10 bases between. The CDR3 loop spans 12 amino acids. The CDR3 spells CASSSTGREQYF. The CDR3 nucleotides are TGTGCCAGCAGTTCGACGGGTCGCGAGCAGTACTTC.

The rearrangement uses TRBV28 and TRBJ1-5; 8 positions agree with TRBD1. With 8 bases clipped from V and 6 bases from J, the junction kept 3 bases outside the gene matches. Germline-derived CDR1 and CDR2 are MDHEN and SYDVKM. The CDR3 has 12 residues. This CDR3 is CASRQGSQPQHF. The DNA for the CDR3 is TGTGCCAGCCGACAGGGGAGTCAGCCCCAGCATTTT.

This chain uses TRBV7-9 with TRBJ2-7, with 8 positions matching TRBD2. The CDR3 consists of 14 residues. J was trimmed by 0 bases and V by 4 bases; bases with no gene match: 2. The germline gives CDR1 SEHNR, CDR2 FQNEAQ (reference sequence). The CDR3 nucleotides are TGTGCCAGCAGCTGGAGCGGGAGCTCCTACGAGCAGTACTTC. Amino acid sequence: CASSWSGSSYEQYF.

The chain couples TRBV24-1 to TRBJ2-6, with 9 bases matching TRBD1. The V gene's germline CDR1 is KGHDR and CDR2 SFDVKD. The CDR3 loop spans 18 amino acids. V lost 2 bases to trimming and J lost 2 bases; unmatched junction nucleotides: 6. Written as DNA, the CDR3 is TGTGCCACCAGTGATTCTCCGGGACAGGGAACTGGGGCCAACGTCCTGACTTTC. It is translated as CATSDSPGQGTGANVLTF.

This chain links TRBV29-1 with TRBJ2-7; TRBD1 agrees at 7 bases. J gave up 2 bases and V 7 bases, and 8 bases lay outside the gene matches. The V gene's germline CDR1 is SQVTM and CDR2 ANQGSEA. This CDR3 spans 13 amino acids. The CDR3 DNA follows: TGCAGCGCGACAACCGGGACAGCCTACGAGCAGTACTTC. Translated: CSATTGTAYEQYF.

The sample holds a few counts of this clone. Additional DNA sequences in this sample encode the identical CDR3. V usage is TRBV24-1 and J usage is TRBJ2-2; 10 bases are shared with TRBD2. From germline, CDR1 is KGHDR and CDR2 SFDVKD. This CDR3 is built from 15 residues. With 5 bases clipped from V and 4 bases from J, the junction kept 3 bases outside the gene matches. This chain's CDR3 is CATSGAGGITGELFF. In DNA, the CDR3 is TGTGCCACCAGTGGAGCGGGGGGGATCACCGGGGAGCTGTTTTTT.